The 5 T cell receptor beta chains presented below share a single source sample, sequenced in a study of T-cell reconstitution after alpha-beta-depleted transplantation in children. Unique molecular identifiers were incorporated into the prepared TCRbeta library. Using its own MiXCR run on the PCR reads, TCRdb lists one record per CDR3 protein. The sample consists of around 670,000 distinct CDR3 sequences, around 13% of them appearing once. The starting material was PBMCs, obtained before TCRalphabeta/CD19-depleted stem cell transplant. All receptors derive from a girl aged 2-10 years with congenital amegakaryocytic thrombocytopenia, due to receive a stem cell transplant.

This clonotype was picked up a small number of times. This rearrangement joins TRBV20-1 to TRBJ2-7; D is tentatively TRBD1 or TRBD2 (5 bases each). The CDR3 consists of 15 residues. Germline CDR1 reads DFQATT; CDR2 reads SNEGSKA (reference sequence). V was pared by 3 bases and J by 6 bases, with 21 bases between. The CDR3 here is CSARAPGPLGGEQYF. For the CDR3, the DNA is TGCAGTGCTAGGGCGCCGGGACCATTGGGTGGCGAGCAGTACTTC.

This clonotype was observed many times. CDR3 DNA: TGCAGTGCTCGAAGGACAGGGGTTGACCAGCCCCAGCATTTT. Translating it yields CSARRTGVDQPQHF. The chain employs TRBV20-1 and TRBJ1-5, with TRBD1 matching 9 bases. The germline V gene has CDR1 DFQATT and CDR2 SNEGSKA (reference sequence). Germline trimming cut 5 bases from V and 7 bases from J; bases unmatched to any gene: 9. This CDR3 has 14 amino acids.

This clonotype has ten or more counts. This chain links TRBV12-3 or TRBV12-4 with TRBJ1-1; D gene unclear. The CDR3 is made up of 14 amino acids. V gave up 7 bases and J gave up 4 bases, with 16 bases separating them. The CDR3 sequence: CASTAFTGITEAFF. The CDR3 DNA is TGTGCCAGCACGGCATTTACGGGAATCACTGAAGCTTTCTTT.

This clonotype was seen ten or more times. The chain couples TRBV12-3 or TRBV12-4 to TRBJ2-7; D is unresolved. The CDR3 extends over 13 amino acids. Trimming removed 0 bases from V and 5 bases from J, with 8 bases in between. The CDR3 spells CASSLARRDEQYF. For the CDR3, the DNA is TGTGCCAGCAGTTTAGCCCGACGCGACGAGCAGTACTTC.

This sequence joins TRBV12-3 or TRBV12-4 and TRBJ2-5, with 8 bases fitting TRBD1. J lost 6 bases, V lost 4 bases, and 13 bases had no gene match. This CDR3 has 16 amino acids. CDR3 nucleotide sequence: TGTGCCAGCAGTTACTACCGGCCAGGGGGCGTGAAGACCCAGTACTTC. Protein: CASSYYRPGGVKTQYF.